Following are 5 T cell receptor beta chains from one sample sequenced in a study of naive and memory T cell subsets. The SP2 primer and nested alpha and beta constant region primers amplified ligated cDNA in four rounds. TCRdb fed the 5' RACE reads into MiXCR, producing one record per CDR3 protein. Of roughly 48,000 distinct CDR3 sequences listed, roughly 4.7% are singletons. TCR cDNA received a 3' ligated oligonucleotide that carried a UMI. Every receptor here comes from a female donor in good health.

This clonotype came up once. A much larger clone lies a single base off, so this may be a read error. V is TRBV5-4 and J is TRBJ2-2, with 9 bases that match TRBD2. Germline V gene lookup returns CDR1 SGHNT and CDR2 YYREEE (reference sequence). This CDR3 is 16 amino acids long. This CDR3 is CASSPGLATNAGELFF. The CDR3 DNA follows: TGTGCCAGCAGCCCCGGACTAGCGACGAACGCCGGGGAGCTGTTTTTT. The variable domain in full, with the rest retrieved from reference TRBV5-4 and TRBJ2-2, is ETGVTQSPTHLIKTRGQQVTLRCSSQSGHNTVSWYQQALGQGPQFIFQYYREEENGRGNFPPRFSGLQFPNYSSELNVNALELDDSALYLCASSPGLATNAGELFFGEGSRLTVL.

This clonotype was detected a few times. The gene calls are TRBV6-1 and TRBJ2-3; 11 bases line up with TRBD1. Trimming removed 5 bases from V and 2 bases from J; junction bases left unmatched: 9. The CDR3 runs 17 residues. The germline V gene encodes CDR1 MNHNS and CDR2 SASEGT. CDR3 sequence reads: CASSYSGTGGSTDTQYF. CDR3 DNA: TGTGCCAGCAGTTACTCCGGGACAGGGGGTTCCACAGATACGCAGTATTTT.

This clonotype has at least ten counts. The chain employs TRBV5-5 and TRBJ2-7, with D unresolved. There are 15 residues in the CDR3. CDR1 and CDR2 (germline): SGHKS, YYEKEE (reference sequence). V was pared by 0 bases and J by 0 bases, with 10 bases between. The CDR3 DNA reads TGTGCCAGCAGCTTGGGACTCCCGAGCTCCTACGAGCAGTACTTC. Translation: CASSLGLPSSYEQYF. Complete variable domain (other parts from reference TRBV5-5 and TRBJ2-7): DAGVTQSPTHLIKTRGQQVTLRCSPISGHKSVSWYQQVLGQGPQFIFQYYEKEERGRGNFPDRFSARQFPNYSSELNVNALLLGDSALYLCASSLGLPSSYEQYFGPGTRLTVT.

As for this clonotype: Being one base from a much bigger clone, this may be a read error. The CDR3 sequence: CTSSEPLGTGGSEAFF. The DNA of the CDR3 is TGTACCAGCAGTGAGCCTTTGGGGACAGGGGGATCTGAAGCTTTCTTT. This chain links TRBV6-6 with TRBJ1-1, with 11 positions matching TRBD1. Germline loops: CDR1 MNHNY, CDR2 SVGAGI (reference sequence). The CDR3 is made up of 16 amino acids.

With respect to this clonotype: A much larger clone lies one base from this, so it may be a read error. The V gene is TRBV28, the J gene TRBJ1-1, with no clear D. The CDR3 contains 10 residues. V was cut by 4 bases and J by 7 bases, with 4 bases left in between. CDR1 is MDHEN, CDR2 SYDVKM, per germline. CDR3 in amino acids: CASSCNEAFF. CDR3 DNA sequence: TGTGCCAGCAGTTGCAATGAAGCTTTCTTT.